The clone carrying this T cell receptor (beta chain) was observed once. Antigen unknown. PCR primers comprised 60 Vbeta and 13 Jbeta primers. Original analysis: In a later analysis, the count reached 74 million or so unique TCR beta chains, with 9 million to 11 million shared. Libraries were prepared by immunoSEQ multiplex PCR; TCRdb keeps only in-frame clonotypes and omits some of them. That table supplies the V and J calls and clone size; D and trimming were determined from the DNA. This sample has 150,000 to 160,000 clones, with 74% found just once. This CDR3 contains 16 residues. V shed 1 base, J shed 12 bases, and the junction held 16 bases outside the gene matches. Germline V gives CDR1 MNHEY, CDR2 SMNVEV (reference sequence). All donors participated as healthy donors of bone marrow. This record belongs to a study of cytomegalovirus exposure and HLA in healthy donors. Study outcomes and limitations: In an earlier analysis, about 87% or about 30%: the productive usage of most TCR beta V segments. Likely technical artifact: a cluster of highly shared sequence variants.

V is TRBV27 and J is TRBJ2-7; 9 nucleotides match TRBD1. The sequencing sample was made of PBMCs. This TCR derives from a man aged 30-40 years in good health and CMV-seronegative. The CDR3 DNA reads TGTGCCAGCAGTTTATTTGCGGGACAGGGTCCTCAGGGCATGTACTTC. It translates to CASSLFAGQGPQGMYF.